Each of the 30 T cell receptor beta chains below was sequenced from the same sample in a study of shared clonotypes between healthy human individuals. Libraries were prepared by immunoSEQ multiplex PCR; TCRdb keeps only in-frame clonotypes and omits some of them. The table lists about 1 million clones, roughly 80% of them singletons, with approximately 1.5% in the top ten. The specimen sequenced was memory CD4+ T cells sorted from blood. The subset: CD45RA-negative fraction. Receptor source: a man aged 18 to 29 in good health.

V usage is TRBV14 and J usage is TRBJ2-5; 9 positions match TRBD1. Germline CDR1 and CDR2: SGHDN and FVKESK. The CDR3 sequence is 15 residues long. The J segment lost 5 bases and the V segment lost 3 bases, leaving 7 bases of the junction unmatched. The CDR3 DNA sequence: TGTGCCAGCAGCCATGGCACAGGGGGCCGCGAGACCCAGTACTTC. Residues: CASSHGTGGRETQYF.

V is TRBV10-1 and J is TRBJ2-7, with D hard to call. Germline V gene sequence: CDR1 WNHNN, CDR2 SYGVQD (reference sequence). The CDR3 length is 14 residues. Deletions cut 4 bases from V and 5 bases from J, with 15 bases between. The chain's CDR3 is CASSASPPLHEQYF. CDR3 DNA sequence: TGCGCCAGCAGTGCCTCGCCTCCGCTTCACGAGCAGTACTTC.

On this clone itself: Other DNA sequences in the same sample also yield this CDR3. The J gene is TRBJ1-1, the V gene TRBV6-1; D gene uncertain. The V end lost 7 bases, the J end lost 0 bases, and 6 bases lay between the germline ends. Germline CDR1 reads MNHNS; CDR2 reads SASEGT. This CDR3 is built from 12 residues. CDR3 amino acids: CASTRVNTEAFF. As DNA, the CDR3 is TGTGCCAGCACAAGGGTGAACACTGAAGCTTTCTTT.

This CDR3 is CASSGKGRARGYTF. The CDR3, as DNA: TGTGCCAGCAGTGGAAAAGGTCGGGCGCGGGGCTACACCTTC. The gene calls are TRBV21-1 and TRBJ1-2. TRBV21-1 is flagged as a pseudogene. CDR3 length: 14 amino acids.

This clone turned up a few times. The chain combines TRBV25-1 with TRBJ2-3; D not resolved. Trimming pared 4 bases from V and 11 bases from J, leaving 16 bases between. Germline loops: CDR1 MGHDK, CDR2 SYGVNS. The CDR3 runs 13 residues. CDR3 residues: CASSVHSGLGQYF. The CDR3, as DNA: TGTGCCAGCAGTGTCCACTCCGGTTTGGGGCAGTATTTT.

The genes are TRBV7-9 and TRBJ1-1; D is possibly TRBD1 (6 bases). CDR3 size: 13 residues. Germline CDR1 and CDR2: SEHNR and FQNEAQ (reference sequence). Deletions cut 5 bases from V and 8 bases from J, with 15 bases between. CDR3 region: CASSELQGYEAFF. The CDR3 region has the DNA TGTGCCAGCAGCGAGCTACAGGGTTACGAAGCTTTCTTT.

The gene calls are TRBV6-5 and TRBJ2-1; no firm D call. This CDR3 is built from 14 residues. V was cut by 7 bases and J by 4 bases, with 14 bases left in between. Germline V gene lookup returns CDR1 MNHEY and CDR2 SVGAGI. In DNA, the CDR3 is TGTGCCAGCAACCGGGCCGGCTCTTACAATGAGCAGTTCTTC. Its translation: CASNRAGSYNEQFF.

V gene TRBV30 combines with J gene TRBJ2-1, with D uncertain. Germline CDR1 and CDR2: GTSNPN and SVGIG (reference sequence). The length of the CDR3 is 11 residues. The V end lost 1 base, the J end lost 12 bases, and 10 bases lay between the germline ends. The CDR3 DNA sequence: TGTGCCTGGAGTGACTGGACGGGGCAGTTCTTC. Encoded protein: CAWSDWTGQFF.

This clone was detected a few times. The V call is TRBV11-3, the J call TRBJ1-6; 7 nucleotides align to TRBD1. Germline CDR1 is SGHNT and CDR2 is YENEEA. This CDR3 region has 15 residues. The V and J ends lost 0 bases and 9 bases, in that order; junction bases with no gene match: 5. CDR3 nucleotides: TGTGCCAGCAGCTTAGAGCGGCAGGGGGTTTCACCCCTCCACTTT. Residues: CASSLERQGVSPLHF. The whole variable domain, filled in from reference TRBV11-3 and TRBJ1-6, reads EAGVVQSPRYKIIEKKQPVAFWCNPISGHNTLYWYLQNLGQGPELLIRYENEEAVDDSQLPKDRFSAERLKGVDSTLKIQPAELGDSAVYLCASSLERQGVSPLHFGNGTRLTVT.

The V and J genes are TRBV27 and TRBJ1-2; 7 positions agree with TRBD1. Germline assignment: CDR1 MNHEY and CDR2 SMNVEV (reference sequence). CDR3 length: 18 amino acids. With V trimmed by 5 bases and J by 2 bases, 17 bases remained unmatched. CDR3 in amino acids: CASSAGGYTSKANYGYTF. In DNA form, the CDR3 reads TGTGCCAGCAGTGCAGGGGGTTATACCTCCAAGGCCAACTATGGCTACACCTTC.

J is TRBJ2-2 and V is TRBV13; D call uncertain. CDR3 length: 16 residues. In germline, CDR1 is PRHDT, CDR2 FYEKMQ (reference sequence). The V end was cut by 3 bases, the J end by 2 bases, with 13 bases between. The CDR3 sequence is CASSFSVKKNTGELFF. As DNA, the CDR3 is TGTGCCAGCAGCTTCTCGGTCAAGAAAAACACCGGGGAGCTGTTTTTT.

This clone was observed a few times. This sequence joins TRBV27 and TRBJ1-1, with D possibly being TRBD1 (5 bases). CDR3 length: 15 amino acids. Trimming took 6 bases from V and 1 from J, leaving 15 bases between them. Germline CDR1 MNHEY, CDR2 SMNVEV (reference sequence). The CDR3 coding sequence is TGTGCCAGCAGAAGAACCGGGACGGCGAACACTGAAGCTTTCTTT. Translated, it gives CASRRTGTANTEAFF.

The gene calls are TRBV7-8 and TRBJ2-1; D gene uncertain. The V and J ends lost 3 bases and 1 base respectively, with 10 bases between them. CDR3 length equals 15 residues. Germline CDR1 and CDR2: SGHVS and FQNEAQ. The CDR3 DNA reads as TGTGCCAGCAGCTTGTGGACCGGATCCTACAATGAGCAGTTCTTC. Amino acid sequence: CASSLWTGSYNEQFF.

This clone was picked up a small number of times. CDR3 residues: CASSYGGAGNYGYTF. Here the CDR3 DNA reads TGTGCCAGCAGTTATGGAGGTGCAGGGAACTATGGCTACACCTTC. The V and J genes are TRBV6-5 and TRBJ1-2; tentatively, D is TRBD1 (5 bases). CDR1 MNHEY and CDR2 SVGAGI come from the germline V gene. The length of the CDR3 is 15 residues. Trimming shortened V by 3 bases and J by 2 bases, and 13 bases separated the two germline ends.

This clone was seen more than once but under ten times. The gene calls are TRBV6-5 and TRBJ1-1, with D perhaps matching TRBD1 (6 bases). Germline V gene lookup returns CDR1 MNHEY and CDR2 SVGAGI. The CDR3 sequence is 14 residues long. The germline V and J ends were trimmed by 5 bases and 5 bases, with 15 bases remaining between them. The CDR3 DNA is TGTGCCAGCAGTCGACTTTCGGGGGCAACTGAAGCTTTCTTT. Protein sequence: CASSRLSGATEAFF.

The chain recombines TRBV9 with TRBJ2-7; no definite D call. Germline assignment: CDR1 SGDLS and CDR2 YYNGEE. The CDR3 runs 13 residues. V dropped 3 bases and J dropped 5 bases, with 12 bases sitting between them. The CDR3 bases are TGTGCCAGCAGCGGTGACTTCCGGGACGAGCAGTACTTC. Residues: CASSGDFRDEQYF. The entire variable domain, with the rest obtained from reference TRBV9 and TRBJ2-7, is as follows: DSGVTQTPKHLITATGQRVTLRCSPRSGDLSVYWYQQSLDQGLQFLIQYYNGEERAKGNILERFSAQQFPDLHSELNLSSLELGDSALYFCASSGDFRDEQYFGPGTRLTVT.

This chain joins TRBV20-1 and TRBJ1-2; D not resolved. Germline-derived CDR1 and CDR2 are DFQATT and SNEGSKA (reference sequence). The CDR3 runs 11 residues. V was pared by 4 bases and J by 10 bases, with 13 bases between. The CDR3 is CSATLRGSYTF. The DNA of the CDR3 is TGCAGTGCTACCCTCCGTGGGTCCTACACCTTC.

The CDR3 DNA reads as TGTGCCAGCAGCGTAGGGGGACTAGTTCATGAGCAGTTCTTC. Its translation is CASSVGGLVHEQFF. The chain uses TRBV9 and TRBJ2-1; 8 bases fit TRBD2. Per germline, CDR1 SGDLS and CDR2 YYNGEE. The CDR3 covers 14 residues. J was trimmed by 8 bases and V by 0 bases; bases with no gene match: 4.

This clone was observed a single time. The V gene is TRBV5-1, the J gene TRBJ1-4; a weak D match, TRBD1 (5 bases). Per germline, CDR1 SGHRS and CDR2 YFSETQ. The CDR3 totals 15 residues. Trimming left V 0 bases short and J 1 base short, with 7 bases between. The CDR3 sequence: CASSLVGETNEKLFF. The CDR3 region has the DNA TGCGCCAGCAGCTTGGTAGGGGAAACTAATGAAAAACTGTTTTTT.

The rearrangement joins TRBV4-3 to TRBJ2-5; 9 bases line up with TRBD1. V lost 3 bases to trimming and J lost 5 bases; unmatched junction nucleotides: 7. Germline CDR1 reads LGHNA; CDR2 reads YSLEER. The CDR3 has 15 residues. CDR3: CASSQGTGTGETQYF. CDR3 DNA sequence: TGCGCCAGCAGCCAGGGGACAGGGACAGGGGAGACCCAGTACTTC.

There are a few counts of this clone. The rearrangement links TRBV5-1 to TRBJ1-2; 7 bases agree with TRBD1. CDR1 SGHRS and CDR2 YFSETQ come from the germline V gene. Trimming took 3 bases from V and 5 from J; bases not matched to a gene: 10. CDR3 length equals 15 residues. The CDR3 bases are TGCGCCAGCAGCTCGAGTCCGACAGGGCTATATGGCTACACCTTC. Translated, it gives CASSSSPTGLYGYTF.

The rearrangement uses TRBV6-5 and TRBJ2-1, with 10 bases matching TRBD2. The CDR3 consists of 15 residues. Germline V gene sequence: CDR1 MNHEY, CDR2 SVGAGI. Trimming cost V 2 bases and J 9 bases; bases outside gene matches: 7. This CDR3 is CASSYPAGGSVEQFF. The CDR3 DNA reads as TGTGCCAGCAGTTACCCAGCGGGAGGGTCGGTTGAGCAGTTCTTC.

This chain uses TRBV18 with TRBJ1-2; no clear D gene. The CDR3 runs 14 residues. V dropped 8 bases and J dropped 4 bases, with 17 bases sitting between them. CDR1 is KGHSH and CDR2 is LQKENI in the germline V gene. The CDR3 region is CASTPTEALYGYTF. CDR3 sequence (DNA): TGTGCCAGCACCCCGACGGAGGCTCTCTATGGCTACACCTTC.

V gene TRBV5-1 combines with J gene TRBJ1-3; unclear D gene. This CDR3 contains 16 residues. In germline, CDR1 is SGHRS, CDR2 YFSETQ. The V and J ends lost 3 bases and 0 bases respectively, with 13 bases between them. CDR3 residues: CASSSSGLHSGNTIYF. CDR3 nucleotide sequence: TGCGCCAGCAGCTCTTCCGGGCTCCACTCTGGAAACACCATATATTTT.

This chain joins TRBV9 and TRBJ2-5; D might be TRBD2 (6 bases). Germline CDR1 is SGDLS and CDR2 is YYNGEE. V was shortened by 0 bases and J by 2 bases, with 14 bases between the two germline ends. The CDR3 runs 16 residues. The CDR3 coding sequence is TGTGCCAGCAGCGTAGGAGCCGGGACTCGTCAAGAGACCCAGTACTTC. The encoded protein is CASSVGAGTRQETQYF.

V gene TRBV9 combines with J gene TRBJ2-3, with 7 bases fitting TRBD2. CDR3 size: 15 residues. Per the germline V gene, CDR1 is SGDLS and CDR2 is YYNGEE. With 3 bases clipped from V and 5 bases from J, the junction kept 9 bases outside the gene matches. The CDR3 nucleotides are TGTGCCAGCAGCGGCCCGGCGGGGGACGTAGATACGCAGTATTTT. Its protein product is CASSGPAGDVDTQYF.

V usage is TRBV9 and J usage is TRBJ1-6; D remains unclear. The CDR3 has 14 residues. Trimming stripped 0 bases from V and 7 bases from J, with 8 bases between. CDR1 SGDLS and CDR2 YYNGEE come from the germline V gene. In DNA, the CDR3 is TGTGCCAGCAGCGTAGACGTTACCAATTCACCCCTCCACTTT. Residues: CASSVDVTNSPLHF.

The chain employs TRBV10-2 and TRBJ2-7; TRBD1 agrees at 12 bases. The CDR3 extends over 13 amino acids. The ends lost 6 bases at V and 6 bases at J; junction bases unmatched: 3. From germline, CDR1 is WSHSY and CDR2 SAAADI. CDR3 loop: CASSGTGGGEQYF. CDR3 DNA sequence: TGCGCCAGCAGCGGGACAGGGGGCGGCGAGCAGTACTTC.

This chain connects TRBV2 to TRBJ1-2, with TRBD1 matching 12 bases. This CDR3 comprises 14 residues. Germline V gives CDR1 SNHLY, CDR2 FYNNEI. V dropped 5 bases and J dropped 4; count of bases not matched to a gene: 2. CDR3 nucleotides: TGTGCCAGCAGTCTGGGACAGGGGGCCTATGGCTACACCTTC. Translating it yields CASSLGQGAYGYTF.

CDR3: CASSAGGAEEKLFF. CDR3 DNA sequence: TGTGCCAGCAGCGCAGGGGGCGCAGAAGAAAAACTGTTTTTT. This chain joins TRBV9 and TRBJ1-4, with 8 bases fitting TRBD1. Germline V gene sequence: CDR1 SGDLS, CDR2 YYNGEE. V shed 3 bases, J shed 8 bases, and the junction held 6 bases outside the gene matches. CDR3 length equals 14 residues. Full variable domain (rest looked up from reference TRBV9 and TRBJ1-4): DSGVTQTPKHLITATGQRVTLRCSPRSGDLSVYWYQQSLDQGLQFLIQYYNGEERAKGNILERFSAQQFPDLHSELNLSSLELGDSALYFCASSAGGAEEKLFFGSGTQLSVL.